This entry describes one T cell receptor (beta chain). Its antigen is not identified. 60 Vbeta and 13 Jbeta primers were used in PCR. The assay was immunoSEQ multiplex PCR, and TCRdb's table has in-frame clones only and misses some. The sample yields around 150,000 clones, about 80% seen once. The data stem from a study of cytomegalovirus exposure and HLA in healthy donors. Whole-study findings and limits: TCR beta V segments were, for the most part, productive about 87% or about 30% of the time in an earlier analysis. Specificity for CMV antigens was confirmed in vitro for a few of the CMV-associated chains. The study recorded 160 or so TCR beta chains that were cytomegalovirus-associated. What a later analysis showed was that several of the most significant clusters appeared linked to common viral pathogens.

Material: PBMCs. This receptor was taken from a man aged 40-50 years in good health and CMV-seropositive.

DNA for the CDR3: TGCAGCGTTGGTCCTAGCGGGAGAACTGATACGCAGTATTTT. Translating it yields CSVGPSGRTDTQYF. The rearrangement joins TRBV29-1 to TRBJ2-3; 10 positions agree with TRBD2. From germline, CDR1 is SQVTM and CDR2 ANQGSEA. This CDR3 comprises 14 residues. The V and J ends lost 4 bases and 6 bases, in that order; junction bases with no gene match: 7.